The T cell receptor beta chain under discussion was sequenced for a study of Graves' ophthalmopathy and Graves' hyperthyroidism. This clonotype has ten or more counts. RNA transcripts served as template for amplifying TCR beta CDR3 sequences. Second-round multiplex PCR came after first-round RT-PCR with HTBI primers. TCRdb analysed the multiplex PCR reads with MiXCR anew, one entry per CDR3 protein. Found here are 450,000 to 600,000 distinct CDR3 sequences, just under 40% of them singletons; the top ten hold about 4%. The receptor was derived from an adult man with Graves' hyperthyroidism. The sample consisted of peripheral blood or thyroid tissue (not recorded which).

The CDR3 sequence: CASSVATANTGELFF. In nucleotides, the CDR3 is TGTGCCAGCAGCGTAGCTACCGCGAACACCGGGGAGCTGTTTTTT. V gene TRBV9 combines with J gene TRBJ2-2, with D unclear. The CDR3 is 15 residues long. Looked up from germline, CDR1 is SGDLS and CDR2 is YYNGEE. V lost 0 bases to trimming and J lost 0 bases, with 6 bases between them.